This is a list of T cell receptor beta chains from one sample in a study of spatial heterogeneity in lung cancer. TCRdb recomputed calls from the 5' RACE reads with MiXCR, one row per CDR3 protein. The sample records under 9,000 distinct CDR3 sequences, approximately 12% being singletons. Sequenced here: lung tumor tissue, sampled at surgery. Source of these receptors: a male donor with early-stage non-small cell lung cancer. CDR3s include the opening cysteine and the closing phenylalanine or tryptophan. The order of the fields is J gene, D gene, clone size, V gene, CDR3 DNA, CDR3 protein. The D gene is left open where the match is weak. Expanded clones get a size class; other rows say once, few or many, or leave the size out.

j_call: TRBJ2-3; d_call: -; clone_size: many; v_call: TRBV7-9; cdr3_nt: TGTGCCAGCAGCTTAGCGGTAAATCCCACAGATACGCAGTATTTT; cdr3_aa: CASSLAVNPTDTQYF
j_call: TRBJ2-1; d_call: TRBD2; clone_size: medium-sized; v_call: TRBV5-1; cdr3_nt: TGCGCCAGCAGCTTGGAAGCTAGCGGGAGAAGAGATAATGAGCAGTTCTTC; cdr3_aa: CASSLEASGRRDNEQFF
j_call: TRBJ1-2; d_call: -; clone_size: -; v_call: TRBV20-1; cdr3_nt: TGCAGTGCTAGTCATAGGGGTGGCTACACCTTC; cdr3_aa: CSASHRGGYTF
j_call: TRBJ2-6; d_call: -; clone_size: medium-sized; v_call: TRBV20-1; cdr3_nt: TGCAGTGTACGGAGCTCTGGGGCCAACGTCCTGACTTTC; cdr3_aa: CSVRSSGANVLTF
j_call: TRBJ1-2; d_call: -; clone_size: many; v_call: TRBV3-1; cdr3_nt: TGTGCCAGCAGCCAAGGCGGGACCGTCAGGAGCGGCTACACCTTC; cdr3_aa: CASSQGGTVRSGYTF
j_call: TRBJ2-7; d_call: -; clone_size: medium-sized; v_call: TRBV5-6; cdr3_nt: TGTGCCAGCAGCTTGGAGACAGGGAGGTACTACGAGCAGTACTTC; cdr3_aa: CASSLETGRYYEQYF
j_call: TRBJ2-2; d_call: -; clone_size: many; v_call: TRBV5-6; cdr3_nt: TGTGCCAGCAGCATCAGGGTCACCGGGGAGCTGTTTTTT; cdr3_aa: CASSIRVTGELFF
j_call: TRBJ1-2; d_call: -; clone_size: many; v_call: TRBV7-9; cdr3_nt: TGTGCCAGCAGCCATCGGCATCTCGCATACAATGGCTACACCTTC; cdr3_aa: CASSHRHLAYNGYTF
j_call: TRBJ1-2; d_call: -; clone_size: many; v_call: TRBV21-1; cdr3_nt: TGTGCCAGCAGCAAACCGGGACAGGGCGTGAATGGCTACACCTTC; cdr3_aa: CASSKPGQGVNGYTF
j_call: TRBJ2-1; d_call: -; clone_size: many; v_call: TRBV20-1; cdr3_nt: TGCAGTGCCACGGGACAAGGGGGCAATGAGCAGTTCTTC; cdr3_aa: CSATGQGGNEQFF
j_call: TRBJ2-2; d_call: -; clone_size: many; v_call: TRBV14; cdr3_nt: TGTGCCAGCAGCCAAGTGCCCGGGGAGCTGTTTTTT; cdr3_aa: CASSQVPGELFF
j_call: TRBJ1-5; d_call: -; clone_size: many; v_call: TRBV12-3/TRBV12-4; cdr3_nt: TGTGCCAGCAGTTTAGAGGGGGGTTACAATCAGCCCCAGCATTTT; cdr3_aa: CASSLEGGYNQPQHF
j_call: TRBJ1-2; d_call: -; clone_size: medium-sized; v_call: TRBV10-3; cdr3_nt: TGTGCCACCCATACAGGAGGTGGCTATGGCTACACCTTC; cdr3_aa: CATHTGGGYGYTF
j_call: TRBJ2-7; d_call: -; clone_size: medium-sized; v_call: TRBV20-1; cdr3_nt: TGCAGTGCCGAACCGGGGGACAACTACGAGCAGTACTTC; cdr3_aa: CSAEPGDNYEQYF
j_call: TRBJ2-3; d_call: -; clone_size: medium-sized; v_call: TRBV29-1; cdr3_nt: TGCAGCGCCCGGGACATCACAGATACGCAGTATTTT; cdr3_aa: CSARDITDTQYF
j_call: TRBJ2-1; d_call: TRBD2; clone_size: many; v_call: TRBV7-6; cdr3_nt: TGTGCCAGCAGCTTAGTGCACAGCGGGGGGAACTACAATGAGCAGTTCTTC; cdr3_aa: CASSLVHSGGNYNEQFF
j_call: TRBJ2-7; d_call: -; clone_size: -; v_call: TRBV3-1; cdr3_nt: TGTGCCAGCAGCCCAGGGTGGGAGCAGTACTTC; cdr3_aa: CASSPGWEQYF
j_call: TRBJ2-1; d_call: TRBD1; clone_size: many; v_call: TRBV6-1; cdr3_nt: TGTGCCAGCAGGGGGACAGGGTCTTTTATTGGCTCCTACAATGAGCAGTTCTTC; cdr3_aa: CASRGTGSFIGSYNEQFF
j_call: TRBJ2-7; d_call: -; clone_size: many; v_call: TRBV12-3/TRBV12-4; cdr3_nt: TGTGCCAGCAGCCGGGGGACCTCCTACGAGCAGTACTTC; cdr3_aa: CASSRGTSYEQYF
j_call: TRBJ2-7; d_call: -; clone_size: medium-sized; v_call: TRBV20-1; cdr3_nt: TGCAGTGCTAACGAACCGAGACAGAGGAATGGCGAGCAGTACTTC; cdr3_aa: CSANEPRQRNGEQYF
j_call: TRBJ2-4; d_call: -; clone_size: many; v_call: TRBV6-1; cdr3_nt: TGTGCCAGCAGTGAGTCCCCCGCGCAAAACATTCAGTACTTC; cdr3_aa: CASSESPAQNIQYF
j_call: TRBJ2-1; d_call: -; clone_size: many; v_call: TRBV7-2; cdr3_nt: TGTGCCAGCACCCCTGGGCAGGAGCAGTTCTTC; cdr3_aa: CASTPGQEQFF
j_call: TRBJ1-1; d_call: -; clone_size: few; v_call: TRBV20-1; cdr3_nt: TGCAGTGCTAGACGCGGGACCGGCACTGAAGCTTTCTTT; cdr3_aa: CSARRGTGTEAFF
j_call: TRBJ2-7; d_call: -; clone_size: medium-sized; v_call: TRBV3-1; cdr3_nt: TGTGCCAGCAGCCAAGAACGACTTAGCGAGCAGTACTTC; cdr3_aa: CASSQERLSEQYF
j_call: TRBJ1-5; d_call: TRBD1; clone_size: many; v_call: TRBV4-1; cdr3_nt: TGCGCCAGCAGCCAAGATTGGGACAGGGAGTATCAGCCCCAGCATTTT; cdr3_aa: CASSQDWDREYQPQHF
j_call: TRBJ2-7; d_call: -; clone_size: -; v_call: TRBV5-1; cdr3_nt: TGCGCCAGCAGCTTGGAAACGTTCTCCTACGAGCAGTACTTC; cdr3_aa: CASSLETFSYEQYF
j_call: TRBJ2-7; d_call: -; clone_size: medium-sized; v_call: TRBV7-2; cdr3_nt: TGTGCCAGCAGTCGTCAATCAGGGTCCTACGAGCAGTACTTC; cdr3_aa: CASSRQSGSYEQYF
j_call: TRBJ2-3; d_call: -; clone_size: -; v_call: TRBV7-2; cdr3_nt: TGTGCCAGCAGCTCGCCGACGATCAGAACGCAGTATTTT; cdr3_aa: CASSSPTIRTQYF
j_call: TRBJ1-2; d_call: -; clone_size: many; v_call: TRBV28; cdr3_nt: TGTGCCAGCAGTCTGTCCAGATATGGCTACACCTTC; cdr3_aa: CASSLSRYGYTF
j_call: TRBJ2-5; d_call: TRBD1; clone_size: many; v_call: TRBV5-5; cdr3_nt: TGTGCCAGCAGCACCGGGACAGGGACCCGTGAGACCCAGTACTTC; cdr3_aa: CASSTGTGTRETQYF
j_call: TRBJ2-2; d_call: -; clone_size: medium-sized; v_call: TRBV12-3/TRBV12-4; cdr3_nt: TGTGCCAGCAGACCAACAGCGGGCAACACCGGGGAGCTGTTTTTT; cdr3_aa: CASRPTAGNTGELFF
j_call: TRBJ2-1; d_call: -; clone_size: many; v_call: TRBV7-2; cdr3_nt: TGTGCCAGCAGTTCTCCCCCGAGGTATGAGCAGTTCTTC; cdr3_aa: CASSSPPRYEQFF
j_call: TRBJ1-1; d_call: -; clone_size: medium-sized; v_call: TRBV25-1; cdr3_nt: TGTGCCAGCAGTGAAACTGGGACTGAAGCTTTCTTT; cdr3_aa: CASSETGTEAFF
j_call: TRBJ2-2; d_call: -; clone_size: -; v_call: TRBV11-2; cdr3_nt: TGTGCCAGCAGCTTGGACACAGGGAACACCGGGGAGCTGTTTTTT; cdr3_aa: CASSLDTGNTGELFF
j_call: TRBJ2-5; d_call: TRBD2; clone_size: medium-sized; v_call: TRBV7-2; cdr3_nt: TGTGCCAGCAGCAAAGAGGGACTAGCGGCGACCCAGTACTTC; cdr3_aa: CASSKEGLAATQYF
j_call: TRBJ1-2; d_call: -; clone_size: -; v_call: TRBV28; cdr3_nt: TGTGCCACCCCAGGGGCAGGGCCTAACTATGGCTACACCTTC; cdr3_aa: CATPGAGPNYGYTF
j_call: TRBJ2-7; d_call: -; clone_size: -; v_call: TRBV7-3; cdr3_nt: TGTGCCAGCAGCACGACTCCGTTGGGCGAGCAGTACTTC; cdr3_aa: CASSTTPLGEQYF
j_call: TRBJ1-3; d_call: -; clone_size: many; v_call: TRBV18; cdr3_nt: TGTGCCAGCTCACCACTGATCCCGGGACCGAGCCACTCTGGAAACACCATATATTTT; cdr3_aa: CASSPLIPGPSHSGNTIYF
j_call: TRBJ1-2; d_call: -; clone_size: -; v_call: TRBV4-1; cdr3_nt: TGCGCCAGCAGCCAAGCAGGGGCTAACTATGGCTACACCTTC; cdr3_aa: CASSQAGANYGYTF
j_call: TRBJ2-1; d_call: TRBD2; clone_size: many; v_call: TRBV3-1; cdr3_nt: TGTGCCAGCAGCCAAGATTGGAGCGGGAGCGCTTCCGAGCAGTTCTTC; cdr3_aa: CASSQDWSGSASEQFF
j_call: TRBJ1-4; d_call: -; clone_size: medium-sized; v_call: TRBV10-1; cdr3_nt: TGCGCCAGCAGTGCAGGCGGGGTCGGCGGAAAACTGTTTTTT; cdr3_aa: CASSAGGVGGKLFF